The T cell receptor (beta chain) described here comes from a study of T cells expressing NK-cell markers. Study background: Researchers got TCR beta repertoires out of sorted CD3+CD56+NKG2C+, CD3+CD56+NKG2C- and CD3+CD56-NKG2C+ T cells. Sequencing covered eight donors, seven HCMV-seropositive and one seronegative.

Study-level results: In a few donors, dominant clonotypes made up roughly 25-60.1% of CD3+CD56-NKG2C+ cells.

Concerning this clonotype itself: Its specificity is not known.

Germline lookup yields CDR1 SGDLS and CDR2 YYNGEE. This CDR3 contains 16 residues. TCRdb reprocessed the 5' RACE reads, keeping one entry per CDR3 protein, no DNA. Seen in this sample are some 390,000 distinct CDR3 sequences; the ten most common clones hold around 10%. The sequencing input was blood T cells: a sorted CD56 or NKG2C T cell subset, CD4+ or CD8+ T cells, or bulk PBMC T cells (not recorded which). The origin of this receptor is a woman in her fifties or sixties in good health. This chain joins TRBV9 and TRBJ2-2; TCRdb proposes TRBD1, but this gene call is untestable without DNA. Here the CDR3 reads CASSVSPGGDTGELFF.